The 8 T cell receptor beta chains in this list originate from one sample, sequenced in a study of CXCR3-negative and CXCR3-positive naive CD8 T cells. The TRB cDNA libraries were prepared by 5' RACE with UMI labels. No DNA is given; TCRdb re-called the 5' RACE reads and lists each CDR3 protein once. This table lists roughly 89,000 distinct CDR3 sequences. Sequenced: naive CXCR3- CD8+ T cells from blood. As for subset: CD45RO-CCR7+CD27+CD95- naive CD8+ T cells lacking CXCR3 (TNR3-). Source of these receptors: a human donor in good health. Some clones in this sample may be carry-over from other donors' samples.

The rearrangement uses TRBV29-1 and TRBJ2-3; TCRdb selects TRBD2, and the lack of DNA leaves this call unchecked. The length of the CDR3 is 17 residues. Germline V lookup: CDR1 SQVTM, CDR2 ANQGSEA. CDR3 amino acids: CSVVGLAGGRDADTQYF.

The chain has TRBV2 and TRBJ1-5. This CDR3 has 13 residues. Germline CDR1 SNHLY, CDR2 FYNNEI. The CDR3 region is CASSLGWNQPQHF. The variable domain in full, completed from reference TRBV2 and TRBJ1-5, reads EPEVTQTPSHQVTQMGQEVILRCVPISNHLYFYWYRQILGQKVEFLVSFYNNEISEKSEIFDDQFSVERPDGSNFTLKIRSTKLEDSAMYFCASSLGWNQPQHFGDGTRLSIL.

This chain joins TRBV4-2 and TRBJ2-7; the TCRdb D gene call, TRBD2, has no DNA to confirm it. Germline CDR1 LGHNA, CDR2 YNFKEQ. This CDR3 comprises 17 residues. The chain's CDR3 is CASSQESSGGRSYEQYF.

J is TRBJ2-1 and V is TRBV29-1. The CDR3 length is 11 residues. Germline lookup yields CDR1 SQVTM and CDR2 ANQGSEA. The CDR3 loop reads CSVELYGEQFF.

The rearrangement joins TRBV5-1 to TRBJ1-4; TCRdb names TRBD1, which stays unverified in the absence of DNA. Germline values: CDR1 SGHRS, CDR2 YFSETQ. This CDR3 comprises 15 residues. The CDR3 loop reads CASSFPGTVNEKLFF. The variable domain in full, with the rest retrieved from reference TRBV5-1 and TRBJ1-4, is KAGVTQTPRYLIKTRGQQVTLSCSPISGHRSVSWYQQTPGQGLQFLFEYFSETQRNKGNFPGRFSGRQFSNSRSEMNVSTLELGDSALYLCASSFPGTVNEKLFFGSGTQLSVL.

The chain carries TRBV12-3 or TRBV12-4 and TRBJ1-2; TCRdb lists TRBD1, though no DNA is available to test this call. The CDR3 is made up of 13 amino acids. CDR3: CASSFPGNYGYTF.

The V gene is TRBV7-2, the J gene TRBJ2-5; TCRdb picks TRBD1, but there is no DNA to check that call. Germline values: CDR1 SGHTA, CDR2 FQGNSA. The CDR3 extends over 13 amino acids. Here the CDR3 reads CASSFTGEETQYF.

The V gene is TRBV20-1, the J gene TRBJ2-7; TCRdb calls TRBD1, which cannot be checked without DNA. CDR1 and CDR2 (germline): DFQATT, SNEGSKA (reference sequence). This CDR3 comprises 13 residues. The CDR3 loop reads CSAPDRDAGEQYF.